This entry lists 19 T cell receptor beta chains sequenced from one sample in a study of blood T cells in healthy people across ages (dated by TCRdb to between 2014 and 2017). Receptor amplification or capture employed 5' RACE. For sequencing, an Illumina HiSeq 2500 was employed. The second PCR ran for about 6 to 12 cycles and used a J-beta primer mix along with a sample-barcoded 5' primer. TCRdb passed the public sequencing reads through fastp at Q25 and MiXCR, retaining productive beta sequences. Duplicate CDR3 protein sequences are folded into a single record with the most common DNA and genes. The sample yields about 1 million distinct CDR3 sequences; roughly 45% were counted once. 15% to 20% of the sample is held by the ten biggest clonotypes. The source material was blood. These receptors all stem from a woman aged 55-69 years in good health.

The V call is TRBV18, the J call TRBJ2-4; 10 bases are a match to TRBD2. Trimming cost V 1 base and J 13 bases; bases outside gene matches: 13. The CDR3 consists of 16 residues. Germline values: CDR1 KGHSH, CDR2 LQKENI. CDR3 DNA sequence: TGTGCCAGCTCACCACTCCGGTCTAGCGGGAGCTATGAGCAGTACTTC. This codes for CASSPLRSSGSYEQYF.

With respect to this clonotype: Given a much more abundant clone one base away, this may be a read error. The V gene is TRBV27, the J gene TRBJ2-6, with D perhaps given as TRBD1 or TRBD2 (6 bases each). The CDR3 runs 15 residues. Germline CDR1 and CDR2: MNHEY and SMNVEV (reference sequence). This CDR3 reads CASSLWGSGANILTF. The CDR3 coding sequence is TGTGCCAGCAGTTTATGGGGTTCGGGGGCCAACATCCTGACTTTC. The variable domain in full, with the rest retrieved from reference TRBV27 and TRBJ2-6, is EAQVTQNPRYLITVTGKKLTVTCSQNMNHEYMSWYRQDPGLGLRQIYYSMNVEVTDKGDVPEGYKVSRKEKRNFPLILESPSPNQTSLYFCASSLWGSGANILTFGAGSRLTVL.

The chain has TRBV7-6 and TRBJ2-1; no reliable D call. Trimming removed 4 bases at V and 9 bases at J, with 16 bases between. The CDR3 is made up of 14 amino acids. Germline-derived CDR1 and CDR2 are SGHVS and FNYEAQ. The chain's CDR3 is CASSSRAEDSEQFF. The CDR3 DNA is TGTGCCAGCAGCTCCCGGGCCGAAGATAGTGAGCAGTTCTTC.

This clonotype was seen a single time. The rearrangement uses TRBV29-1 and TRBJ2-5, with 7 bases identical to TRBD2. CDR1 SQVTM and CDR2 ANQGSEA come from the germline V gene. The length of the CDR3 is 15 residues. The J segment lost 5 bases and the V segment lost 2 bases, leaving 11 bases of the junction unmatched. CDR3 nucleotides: TGCAGCGTTGAACCCGTCGCGGGAGTAGGGGAGACCCAGTACTTC. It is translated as CSVEPVAGVGETQYF.

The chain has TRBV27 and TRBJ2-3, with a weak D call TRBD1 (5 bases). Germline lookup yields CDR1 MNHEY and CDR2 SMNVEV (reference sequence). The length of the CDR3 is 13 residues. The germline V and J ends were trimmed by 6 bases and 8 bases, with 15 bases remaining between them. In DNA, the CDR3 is TGTGCCAGCAGCCAAGATTTTGACAGTACGCAGTATTTT. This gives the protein CASSQDFDSTQYF.

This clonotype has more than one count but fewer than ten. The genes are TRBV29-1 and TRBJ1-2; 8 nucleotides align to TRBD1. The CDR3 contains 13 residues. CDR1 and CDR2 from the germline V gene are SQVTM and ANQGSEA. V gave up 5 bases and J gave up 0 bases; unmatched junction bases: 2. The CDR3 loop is CSVRTGPNYGYTF. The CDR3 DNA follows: TGCAGCGTTCGGACAGGGCCTAACTATGGCTACACCTTC. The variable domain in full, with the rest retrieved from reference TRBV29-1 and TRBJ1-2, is SAVISQKPSRDICQRGTSLTIQCQVDSQVTMMFWYRQQPGQSLTLIATANQGSEATYESGFVIDKFPISRPNLTFSTLTVSNMSPEDSSIYLCSVRTGPNYGYTFGSGTRLTVV.

Here the CDR3 DNA reads TGTGCCAGCAGTCCGCTTCCGGGACAGGGGCCCAATGAGCAGTACTTC. This gives the protein CASSPLPGQGPNEQYF. This rearrangement joins TRBV28 to TRBJ2-7; 10 positions match TRBD1. The CDR3 length is 16 residues. J lost 7 bases, V lost 5 bases, and 14 bases had no gene match. Looked up from germline, CDR1 is MDHEN and CDR2 is SYDVKM. The whole variable domain, remainder taken from reference TRBV28 and TRBJ2-7, is DVKVTQSSRYLVKRTGEKVFLECVQDMDHENMFWYRQDPGLGLRLIYFSYDVKMKEKGDIPEGYSVSREKKERFSLILESASTNQTSMYLCASSPLPGQGPNEQYFGPGTRLTVT.

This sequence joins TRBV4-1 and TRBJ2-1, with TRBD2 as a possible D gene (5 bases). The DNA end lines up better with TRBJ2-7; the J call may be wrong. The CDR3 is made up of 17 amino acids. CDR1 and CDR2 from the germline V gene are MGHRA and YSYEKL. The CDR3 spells CASSQASRVSSYNEQYF. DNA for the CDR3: TGCGCCAGCAGCCAAGCTTCGCGGGTGAGCTCCTACAATGAGCAGTACTTC.

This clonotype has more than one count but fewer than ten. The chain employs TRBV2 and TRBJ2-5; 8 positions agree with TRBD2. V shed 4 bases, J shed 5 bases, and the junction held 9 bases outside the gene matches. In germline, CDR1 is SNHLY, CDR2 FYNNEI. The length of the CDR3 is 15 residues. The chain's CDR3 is CASSVGSGSGETQYF. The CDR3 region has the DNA TGTGCCAGCAGTGTAGGCAGCGGGAGCGGTGAGACCCAGTACTTC.

CDR3 amino acids: CASSLGGSGNEQYF. The CDR3 nucleotides are TGTGCCAGCAGCTTGGGCGGGTCCGGCAATGAACAGTACTTC. The V gene is TRBV5-6, the J gene TRBJ2-5; D possibly corresponds to TRBD2 (5 bases). CDR3 length: 14 residues. The germline gives CDR1 SGHDT, CDR2 YYEEEE. V shed 0 bases and J shed 11 bases, with 17 bases lying between them.

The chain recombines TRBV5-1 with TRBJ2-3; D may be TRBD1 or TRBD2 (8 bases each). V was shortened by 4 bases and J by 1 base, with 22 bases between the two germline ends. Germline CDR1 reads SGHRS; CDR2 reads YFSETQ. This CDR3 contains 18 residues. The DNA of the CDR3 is TGCGCCAGCAGCCCAGGGACAGGCCGGACTAGCCGCACAGATACGCAGTATTTT. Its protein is CASSPGTGRTSRTDTQYF.

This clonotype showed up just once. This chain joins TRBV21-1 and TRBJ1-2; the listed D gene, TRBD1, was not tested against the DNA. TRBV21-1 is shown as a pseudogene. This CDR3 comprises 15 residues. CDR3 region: CASSKEGQGIIGYTF. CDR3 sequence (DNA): TGTGCCAGCAGCAAAGAAGGACAGGGGATTATAGGCTACACCTTC.

The CDR3: CASSPIYSTDTQYF. In DNA form, the CDR3 reads TGCGCCAGCAGCCCAATCTACAGCACAGATACGCAGTATTTT. The chain combines TRBV5-1 with TRBJ2-3; D unclear. V was clipped by 4 bases and J by 0 bases, with 9 bases between them. Looked up from germline, CDR1 is SGHRS and CDR2 is YFSETQ. This CDR3 has 14 amino acids.

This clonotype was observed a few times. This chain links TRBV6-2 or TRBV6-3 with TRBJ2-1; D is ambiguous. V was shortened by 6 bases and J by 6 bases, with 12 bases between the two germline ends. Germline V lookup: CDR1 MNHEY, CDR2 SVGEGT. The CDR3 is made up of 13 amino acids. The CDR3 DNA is TGTGCCAGCAGGCCCCTATCCATCAATGAGCAGTTCTTC. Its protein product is CASRPLSINEQFF.

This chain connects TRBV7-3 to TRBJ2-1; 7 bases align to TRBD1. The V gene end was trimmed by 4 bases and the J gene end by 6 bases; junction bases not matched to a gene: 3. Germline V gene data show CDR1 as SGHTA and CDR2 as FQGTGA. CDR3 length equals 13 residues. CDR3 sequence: CASSSGTANEQFF. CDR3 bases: TGTGCCAGCAGCTCCGGGACAGCCAATGAGCAGTTCTTC.

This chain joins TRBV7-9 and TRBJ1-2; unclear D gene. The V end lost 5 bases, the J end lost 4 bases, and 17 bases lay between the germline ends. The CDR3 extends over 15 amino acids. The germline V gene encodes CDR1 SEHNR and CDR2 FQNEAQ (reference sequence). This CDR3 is CASSPTPETFYGYTF. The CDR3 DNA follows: TGTGCCAGCAGCCCTACGCCGGAAACCTTCTATGGCTACACCTTC.

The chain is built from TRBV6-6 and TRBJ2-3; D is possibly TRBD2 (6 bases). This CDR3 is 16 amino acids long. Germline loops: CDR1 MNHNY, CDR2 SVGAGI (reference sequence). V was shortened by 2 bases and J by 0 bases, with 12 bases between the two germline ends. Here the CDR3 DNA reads TGTGCCAGCAGTTACGGGCTAGCGATTAGCACAGATACGCAGTATTTT. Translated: CASSYGLAISTDTQYF.

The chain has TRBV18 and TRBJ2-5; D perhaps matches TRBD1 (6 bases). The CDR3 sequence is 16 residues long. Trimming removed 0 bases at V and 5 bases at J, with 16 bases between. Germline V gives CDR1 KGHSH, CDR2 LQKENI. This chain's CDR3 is CASSPPGAPQRETQYF. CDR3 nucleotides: TGTGCCAGCTCACCACCGGGGGCACCACAGAGGGAGACCCAGTACTTC. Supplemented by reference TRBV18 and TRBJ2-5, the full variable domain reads NAGVMQNPRHLVRRRGQEARLRCSPMKGHSHVYWYRQLPEEGLKFMVYLQKENIIDESGMPKERFSAEFPKEGPSILRIQQVVRGDSAAYFCASSPPGAPQRETQYFGPGTRLLVL.

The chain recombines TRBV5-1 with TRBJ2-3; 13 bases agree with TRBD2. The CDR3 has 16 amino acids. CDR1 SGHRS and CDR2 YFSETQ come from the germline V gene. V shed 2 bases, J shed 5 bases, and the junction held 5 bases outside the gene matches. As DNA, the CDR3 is TGCGCCAGCAGCTTCGGACTAGCGGGAGCAGGAGATACGCAGTATTTT. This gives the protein CASSFGLAGAGDTQYF.